The present T cell receptor (beta chain) was sequenced within a study of Graves' ophthalmopathy and Graves' hyperthyroidism. Overall study: The collection of peripheral blood took place at initial diagnosis, before any treatment. Notes on the study in general: Blood shared most expanded thyroid clonotypes above 0.001 frequency. The study's model predicted ophthalmopathy progression at roughly 64% sensitivity and approximately 78% specificity.

Germline V gene lookup returns CDR1 MGHRA and CDR2 YSYEKL. With 7 bases clipped from V and 9 bases from J, the junction kept 9 bases outside the gene matches. The CDR3 runs to 14 residues. This clonotype has ten or more counts. Its antigen remains unidentified. For repertoire sequencing, the TCR beta CDR3 regions were amplified from RNA transcripts. HTBI-primed first-round RT-PCR preceded second-round multiplex PCR. One entry per CDR3 protein, called by TCRdb with MiXCR from the multiplex PCR reads. The sample includes around 170,000 distinct CDR3 sequences, under 40% of them seen just once. PBMCs came from more than 7.5 ml of fresh peripheral blood.

Sequencing used peripheral blood. V and J are TRBV4-1 and TRBJ1-6; 7 positions match TRBD1. The sequence derives from a woman aged 40 to 50 with Graves' ophthalmopathy. DNA for the CDR3: TGCGCCAGCACGGCAGGGGGAATGTCTTCACCCCTCCACTTT. Amino acid sequence: CASTAGGMSSPLHF.